The clone carrying this TCR beta chain was picked up a small number of times. Its antigen is as yet unknown. Resections took place in Japan or China from about 2013 to 2017. This specimen belongs to a study of immune evolution from preneoplasia to lung adenocarcinoma. Profiling relied on immunoSEQ multiplex PCR, and the TCRdb table lists in-frame clones only, not all of them. The sample shows about 6,300 clones, 76% of them seen only once. General study findings and limits: T cell clonality was higher in KRAS-mutant than EGFR-mutant or wild-type nodules. Top clone frequencies peaked in normal lung, apparently declining through invasive adenocarcinoma.

Deletions cut 5 bases from V and 5 bases from J, with 6 bases between. Germline CDR1 SGHVS, CDR2 FQNEAQ. The CDR3 loop spans 12 amino acids. The clonotype was recovered from a person between 60 and 79 years old with lung adenocarcinoma. The gene calls are TRBV7-8 and TRBJ2-2; no reliable D call. Sequencing was done on a sample of FFPE minimally invasive lung adenocarcinoma tissue. DNA of the CDR3: TGTGCCAGCAGCCGATTAACCGGGGAGCTGTTTTTT. It specifies CASSRLTGELFF.